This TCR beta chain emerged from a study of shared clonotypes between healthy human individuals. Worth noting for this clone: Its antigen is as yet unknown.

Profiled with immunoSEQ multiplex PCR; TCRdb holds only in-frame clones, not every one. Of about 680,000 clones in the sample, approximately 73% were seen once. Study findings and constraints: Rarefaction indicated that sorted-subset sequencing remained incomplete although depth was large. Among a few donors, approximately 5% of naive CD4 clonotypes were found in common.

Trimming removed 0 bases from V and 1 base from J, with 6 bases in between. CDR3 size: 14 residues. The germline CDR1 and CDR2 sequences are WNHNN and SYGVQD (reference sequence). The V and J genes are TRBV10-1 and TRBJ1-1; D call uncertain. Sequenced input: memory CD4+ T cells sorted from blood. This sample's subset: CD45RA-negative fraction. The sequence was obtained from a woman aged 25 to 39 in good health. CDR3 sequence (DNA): TGCGCCAGCAGTGAGTCGCCAGGGAACACTGAAGCTTTCTTT. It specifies CASSESPGNTEAFF.